This T cell receptor beta chain derives from a study of radiotherapy plus CTLA-4 blockade in lung cancer. Sequencing used immunoSEQ multiplex PCR; TCRdb keeps in-frame clones, though not all of them. The sample records about 68,000 clones, around three quarters being singletons. Germline assignment: CDR1 DFQATT and CDR2 SNEGSKA (reference sequence). This CDR3 region has 11 residues. Trimming shortened V by 0 bases and J by 11 bases, and 10 bases separated the two germline ends. Here the sequenced sample was peripheral blood, taken from a patient treated with radiotherapy plus ipilimumab. The rearrangement joins TRBV20-1 to TRBJ1-1; D gene uncertain. The source is a human donor with non-small cell lung cancer who had a complete response to radiotherapy plus ipilimumab. CDR3 nucleotide sequence: TGCAGTGCTAGAGACCAGGTGTCGGCTTTCTTT. It yields the protein CSARDQVSAFF.